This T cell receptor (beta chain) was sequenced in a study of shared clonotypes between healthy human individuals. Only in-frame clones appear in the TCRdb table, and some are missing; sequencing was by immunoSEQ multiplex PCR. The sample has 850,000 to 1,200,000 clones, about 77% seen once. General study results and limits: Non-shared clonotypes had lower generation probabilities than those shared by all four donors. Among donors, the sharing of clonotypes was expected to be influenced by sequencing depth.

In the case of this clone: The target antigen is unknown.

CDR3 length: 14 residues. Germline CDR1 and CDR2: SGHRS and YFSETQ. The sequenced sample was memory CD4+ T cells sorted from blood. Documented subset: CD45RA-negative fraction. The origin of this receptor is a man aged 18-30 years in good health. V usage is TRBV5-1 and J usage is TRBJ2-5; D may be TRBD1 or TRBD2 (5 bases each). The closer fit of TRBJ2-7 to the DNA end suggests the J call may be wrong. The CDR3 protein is CASSLYPGTNEQYF. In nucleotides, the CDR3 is TGCGCCAGCAGCTTGTATCCAGGGACGAACGAGCAGTACTTC.